The rows below give T cell receptor beta chains drawn from one sample of a study of OX40 agonist ivuxolimab in advanced cancers. Repertoires were generated with immunoSEQ multiplex PCR, while TCRdb's copy carries only in-frame clones and drops some. The table shows 55,000 to 70,000 clones, with 83% occurring only once. Sequenced material: CD4+ or CD8+ T cells sorted from blood, taken in a trial of the OX40 agonist ivuxolimab. These receptors came from an adult with an advanced solid tumor such as melanoma, head and neck, liver or kidney cancer. Each CDR3 is given with its conserved first and last residue. The D gene is left open where the match is weak. Part of the rows lack a size; the others show once, few, many or a class for expanded clones.

v_gene: TRBV7-2
d_gene: TRBD2
abundance: -
j_gene: TRBJ2-3
CDR3aa: CASSPGTSGVSYTDTQYF
CDR3nt: TGTGCCAGCAGCCCAGGGACTAGCGGGGTCTCGTACACAGATACGCAGTATTTT

v_gene: TRBV27
d_gene: TRBD2
abundance: few
j_gene: TRBJ2-3
CDR3aa: CASRLAGGADTQYF
CDR3nt: TGTGCCAGCAGATTAGCGGGGGGGGCAGATACGCAGTATTTT

v_gene: TRBV27
d_gene: -
abundance: -
j_gene: TRBJ2-3
CDR3aa: CASSLSSSTDTQYF
CDR3nt: TGTGCCAGCAGTTTATCTTCTAGCACAGATACGCAGTATTTT

v_gene: TRBV29-1
d_gene: -
abundance: few
j_gene: TRBJ2-2
CDR3aa: CSVDWQSTGELFF
CDR3nt: TGCAGCGTTGATTGGCAGAGCACCGGGGAGCTGTTTTTT

v_gene: TRBV19
d_gene: -
abundance: -
j_gene: TRBJ1-4
CDR3aa: CASSISITTNEKLFF
CDR3nt: TGTGCCAGTAGTATAAGCATAACAACTAATGAAAAACTGTTTTTT

v_gene: TRBV5-4
d_gene: -
abundance: once
j_gene: TRBJ2-2
CDR3aa: CASSGARGVNTGELFF
CDR3nt: TGTGCCAGCAGCGGCGCGAGGGGAGTGAACACCGGGGAGCTGTTTTTT

v_gene: TRBV9
d_gene: -
abundance: once
j_gene: TRBJ2-7
CDR3aa: CASSVEGQGWYEQYF
CDR3nt: TGTGCCAGCAGCGTAGAGGGGCAGGGTTGGTACGAGCAGTACTTC

v_gene: TRBV5-1
d_gene: -
abundance: -
j_gene: TRBJ1-2
CDR3aa: CASSTGTGGYTF
CDR3nt: TGCGCCAGCAGCACCGGGACCGGGGGCTACACCTTC

v_gene: TRBV28
d_gene: TRBD1
abundance: -
j_gene: TRBJ2-7
CDR3aa: CASSLRDRVEYF
CDR3nt: TGTGCCAGCAGTTTAAGGGACAGGGTTGAATACTTC

v_gene: TRBV6-1
d_gene: TRBD1
abundance: -
j_gene: TRBJ1-3
CDR3aa: CASSAGQAGNTIYF
CDR3nt: TGTGCCAGCAGCGCCGGACAGGCGGGAAACACCATATATTTT

v_gene: TRBV7-9
d_gene: TRBD1
abundance: -
j_gene: TRBJ2-2
CDR3aa: CASRGTENTGELFF
CDR3nt: TGTGCCAGCAGAGGGACAGAGAACACCGGGGAGCTGTTTTTT

v_gene: TRBV7-2
d_gene: -
abundance: -
j_gene: TRBJ2-2
CDR3aa: CASSSSLSAGGELFF
CDR3nt: TGTGCCAGCAGCTCCTCCTTGAGCGCCGGCGGGGAGCTGTTTTTT

v_gene: TRBV23-1
d_gene: -
abundance: -
j_gene: TRBJ1-4
CDR3aa: CASSLNRAQGWREKLFF
CDR3nt: TGCGCCAGCAGTCTCAACAGGGCCCAGGGCTGGCGGGAAAAACTGTTTTTT

v_gene: TRBV9
d_gene: -
abundance: -
j_gene: TRBJ1-3
CDR3aa: CASSAGILAGNTIYF
CDR3nt: TGTGCCAGCAGCGCCGGGATTCTCGCTGGAAACACCATATATTTT

v_gene: TRBV19
d_gene: -
abundance: -
j_gene: TRBJ2-2
CDR3aa: CASIKRGGNTGELFF
CDR3nt: TGTGCCAGTATTAAGAGGGGCGGGAACACCGGGGAGCTGTTTTTT

v_gene: TRBV28
d_gene: -
abundance: -
j_gene: TRBJ1-2
CDR3aa: CASRAAGDYGYTF
CDR3nt: TGTGCCAGCAGAGCCGCAGGGGACTATGGCTACACCTTC

v_gene: TRBV6-8
d_gene: -
abundance: few
j_gene: TRBJ1-2
CDR3aa: CASSYCAGYTF
CDR3nt: TGTGCCAGCAGTTACTGCGCCGGCTACACCTTC

v_gene: TRBV7-9
d_gene: -
abundance: -
j_gene: TRBJ1-6
CDR3aa: CASSPIGGNSPLHF
CDR3nt: TGTGCCAGCAGCCCGATTGGCGGGAATTCACCCCTCCACTTT

v_gene: TRBV5-6
d_gene: -
abundance: -
j_gene: TRBJ1-4
CDR3aa: CASSLRRIRIEKLFF
CDR3nt: TGTGCCAGCAGCTTGCGGAGGATTCGGATTGAAAAACTGTTTTTT